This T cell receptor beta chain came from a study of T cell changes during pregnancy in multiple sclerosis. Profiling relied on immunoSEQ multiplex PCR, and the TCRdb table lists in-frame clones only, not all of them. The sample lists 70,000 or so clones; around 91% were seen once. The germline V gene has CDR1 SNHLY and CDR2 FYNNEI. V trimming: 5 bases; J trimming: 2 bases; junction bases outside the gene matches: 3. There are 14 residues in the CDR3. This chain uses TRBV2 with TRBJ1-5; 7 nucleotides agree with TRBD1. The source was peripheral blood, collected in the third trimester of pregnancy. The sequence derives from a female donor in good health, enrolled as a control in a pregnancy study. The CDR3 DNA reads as TGTGCCAGCAGTAAAGACAGGGGCAATCAGCCCCAGCATTTT. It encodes CASSKDRGNQPQHF.